The 20 T cell receptor beta chains given below trace back to one sample, sequenced in a study of cytomegalovirus exposure and HLA in healthy donors. 60 Vbeta and 13 Jbeta primers were used in PCR. Clones were read by immunoSEQ multiplex PCR, and TCRdb kept only the in-frame ones, dropping some. The sample includes around 140,000 clones. Sequenced sample: PBMCs. These TCRs come from a male donor in good health and CMV-seronegative.

The chain links TRBV7-2 to TRBJ1-5; 8 bases map to TRBD1. Germline V gene lookup returns CDR1 SGHTA and CDR2 FQGNSA. The trim removed 2 bases at V and 6 bases at J, leaving 3 bases unmatched. The CDR3 has 14 amino acids. The CDR3 loop is CASSLKGTGQPQHF. CDR3 coding DNA: TGTGCCAGCAGCTTAAAGGGGACAGGTCAGCCCCAGCATTTT.

This sequence joins TRBV27 and TRBJ2-5; D gene uncertain. Germline CDR1 MNHEY, CDR2 SMNVEV (reference sequence). Trimming stripped 4 bases from V and 1 base from J, with 10 bases between. The CDR3 has 14 amino acids. The CDR3 here is CASSSRHPQETQYF. CDR3 sequence (DNA): TGTGCCAGCAGTTCACGACACCCCCAAGAGACCCAGTACTTC.

The V gene is TRBV29-1, the J gene TRBJ2-1; 7 nucleotides line up with TRBD2. Germline V lookup: CDR1 SQVTM, CDR2 ANQGSEA. The CDR3 totals 15 residues. V lost 3 bases and J lost 7; bases outside the gene matches: 12. This CDR3 reads CSVDRLAEVVNEQFF. In nucleotides, the CDR3 is TGCAGCGTTGATCGCCTAGCGGAGGTAGTGAATGAGCAGTTCTTC.

V gene TRBV5-1 combines with J gene TRBJ2-1; weak D call: TRBD1 (5 bases). Looked up from germline, CDR1 is SGHRS and CDR2 is YFSETQ. Trimming left V 0 bases short and J 1 base short, with 11 bases between. The CDR3 loop spans 16 amino acids. CDR3 loop: CASSLEGVRSYNEQFF. CDR3 nucleotides: TGCGCCAGCAGCTTGGAAGGGGTGAGGTCCTACAATGAGCAGTTCTTC. Using reference TRBV5-1 and TRBJ2-1 for the parts outside the CDR3, the full variable domain is KAGVTQTPRYLIKTRGQQVTLSCSPISGHRSVSWYQQTPGQGLQFLFEYFSETQRNKGNFPGRFSGRQFSNSRSEMNVSTLELGDSALYLCASSLEGVRSYNEQFFGPGTRLTVL.

The rearrangement uses TRBV28 and TRBJ1-4, with D maybe TRBD1 (6 bases). CDR1 and CDR2 from the germline V gene are MDHEN and SYDVKM. The CDR3 has 14 amino acids. V gave up 5 bases and J gave up 8 bases, with 15 bases separating them. The CDR3 DNA reads TGTGCCAGCAGTAACAGGGATGGGGGAGAAAAACTGTTTTTT. Amino acid sequence: CASSNRDGGEKLFF.

The J gene is TRBJ1-5, the V gene TRBV30; 9 bases match TRBD1. Germline CDR1 is GTSNPN and CDR2 is SVGIG (reference sequence). This CDR3 spans 17 amino acids. V was clipped by 0 bases and J by 0 bases; unmatched bases: 6. Here the CDR3 reads CAWSVRGTGYSNQPQHF. In nucleotides, the CDR3 is TGTGCCTGGAGTGTACGAGGGACAGGGTATAGCAATCAGCCCCAGCATTTT.

J is TRBJ2-5 and V is TRBV7-3; TRBD2 matches 8 bases. The CDR3 has 15 residues. Looked up from germline, CDR1 is SGHTA and CDR2 is FQGTGA. V trimming: 6 bases; J trimming: 5 bases; junction bases outside the gene matches: 11. CDR3 DNA: TGTGCCAGCAGTTTGAGCGGGGGTTTATGGGAGACCCAGTACTTC. Its protein is CASSLSGGLWETQYF.

The chain has TRBV6-1 and TRBJ1-1, with no clear D. V was pared by 6 bases and J by 14 bases, with 22 bases between. The CDR3 has 13 residues. Germline values: CDR1 MNHNS, CDR2 SASEGT. The CDR3 here is CASRTETREAGFF. In nucleotides, the CDR3 is TGTGCCAGCAGGACCGAGACCCGGGAGGCCGGCTTCTTT.

This sequence joins TRBV18 and TRBJ2-1, with a tentative D call TRBD2 (5 bases). Germline V gives CDR1 KGHSH, CDR2 LQKENI. The CDR3 is made up of 13 amino acids. Trimming stripped 3 bases from V and 10 bases from J, with 13 bases between. This CDR3 is CASSPSGGDEQFF. DNA for the CDR3: TGTGCCAGCTCACCTTCCGGAGGAGACGAGCAGTTCTTC.

The genes are TRBV7-9 and TRBJ1-2, with D maybe TRBD1 (5 bases). CDR3 size: 15 residues. CDR1 and CDR2 (germline): SEHNR, FQNEAQ (reference sequence). The germline V and J ends were trimmed by 2 bases and 4 bases, with 14 bases remaining between them. In DNA form, the CDR3 reads TGTGCCAGCAGCTTAACAGGAGGGGCGGGCTATGGCTACACCTTC. It yields the protein CASSLTGGAGYGYTF.

V and J are TRBV19 and TRBJ1-5; possible D gene TRBD1, 5 bases. The CDR3 is 12 residues long. Looked up from germline, CDR1 is LNHDA and CDR2 is SQIVND (reference sequence). V was pared by 5 bases and J by 6 bases, with 8 bases between. CDR3 sequence reads: CASSVTVQPQHF. The CDR3 nucleotides read TGTGCCAGTAGTGTGACAGTTCAGCCCCAGCATTTT.

The chain joins TRBV30 to TRBJ2-7; 8 bases align to TRBD1. The CDR3 is made up of 14 amino acids. Germline values: CDR1 GTSNPN, CDR2 SVGIG (reference sequence). Trimming cost V 2 bases and J 7 bases; bases outside gene matches: 10. The CDR3 DNA reads as TGTGCCTGGAGTCCGGGACAGGCTGTAAGGGAGCAGTACTTC. It encodes CAWSPGQAVREQYF.

The rearrangement joins TRBV27 to TRBJ2-7, with D possibly matching TRBD2 (6 bases). This CDR3 is built from 13 residues. With 7 bases removed from V and 7 bases from J, the gap between germline ends came to 17 bases. Per germline, CDR1 MNHEY and CDR2 SMNVEV (reference sequence). The CDR3 loop reads CASKWDLAGEQYF. Here the CDR3 DNA reads TGTGCCAGCAAATGGGATTTGGCGGGGGAGCAGTACTTC.

The rearrangement links TRBV7-2 to TRBJ1-1; tentatively, D is TRBD1 (6 bases). This CDR3 is 14 amino acids long. Looked up from germline, CDR1 is SGHTA and CDR2 is FQGNSA. V was clipped by 6 bases and J by 6 bases, with 17 bases between them. In nucleotides, the CDR3 is TGTGCCAGCAGTTCTCCAGGGGAGTCGGCTGAAGCTTTCTTT. Translation: CASSSPGESAEAFF.

The chain joins TRBV18 to TRBJ2-1; possible D gene TRBD2, 5 bases. The CDR3 covers 17 residues. V was trimmed by 2 bases and J by 6 bases, leaving 20 bases between them. Germline CDR1 reads KGHSH; CDR2 reads LQKENI. The CDR3 region is CASSPLGSGLAGNEQFF. In DNA form, the CDR3 reads TGTGCCAGCTCACCATTAGGTTCAGGACTCGCTGGCAATGAGCAGTTCTTC.

The CDR3 here is CASSYLAGSSYNEQFF. The CDR3 DNA sequence: TGCGCCAGCAGCTACCTAGCGGGGAGCTCCTACAATGAGCAGTTCTTC. The V gene is TRBV5-1, the J gene TRBJ2-1; TRBD2 aligns across 9 bases. The CDR3 consists of 16 residues. J was trimmed by 0 bases and V by 3 bases; bases with no gene match: 4. The germline V gene has CDR1 SGHRS and CDR2 YFSETQ.

Written as DNA, the CDR3 is TGTGCCAGCAGCCAAGTGTCTACGAGCTCCTACGAGCAGTACTTC. Translation: CASSQVSTSSYEQYF. The chain is built from TRBV4-2 and TRBJ2-7; no reliable D call. V was clipped by 1 base and J by 0 bases, with 10 bases between them. Germline lookup yields CDR1 LGHNA and CDR2 YNFKEQ. The CDR3 is 15 residues long.

The chain links TRBV10-1 to TRBJ2-7; 8 bases fit TRBD2. After removal of 3 bases from V and 4 bases from J, the junction contained 2 bases not matched to a gene. Germline V lookup: CDR1 WNHNN, CDR2 SYGVQD (reference sequence). CDR3 size: 13 residues. The CDR3 sequence: CASSEAGVYEQYF. CDR3 nucleotide sequence: TGCGCCAGCAGTGAAGCGGGAGTTTACGAGCAGTACTTC.

The rearrangement joins TRBV7-9 to TRBJ1-1; TRBD1 matches at 10 bases. This CDR3 region has 16 residues. The germline gives CDR1 SEHNR, CDR2 FQNEAQ (reference sequence). Trimming removed 7 bases from V and 4 bases from J; junction bases left unmatched: 12. This CDR3 is CASTESSGQGTTEAFF. In DNA, the CDR3 is TGTGCCAGCACCGAGTCCTCGGGACAGGGGACCACTGAAGCTTTCTTT.

The V and J genes are TRBV2 and TRBJ2-7; 7 bases are shared with TRBD1. Germline CDR1 reads SNHLY; CDR2 reads FYNNEI. V lost 6 bases and J lost 6; bases outside the gene matches: 8. The CDR3 length is 13 residues. As DNA, the CDR3 is TGTGCCAGCAGCCTGGGACAGAAGATCGAGCAGTACTTC. It is translated as CASSLGQKIEQYF.